This entry lists 12 T cell receptor beta chains sequenced from one sample in a study of blood T cell repertoires in COVID-19. TCRdb's table, derived via immunoSEQ multiplex PCR, lists solely in-frame clones and lacks some. The sample records some 73,000 clones, about four fifths being singletons. Material: peripheral blood. These receptors originate from a human donor in a cohort sampled during active COVID-19.

The chain couples TRBV20-1 to TRBJ2-7, with D uncertain. CDR1 and CDR2 (germline): DFQATT, SNEGSKA (reference sequence). V lost 3 bases, J lost 2 bases, and 8 bases lay in between. CDR3 length: 12 amino acids. The DNA of the CDR3 is TGCAGTGCTAGTAGCCTAACCTACGAGCAGTACTTC. Its translation: CSASSLTYEQYF.

This sequence joins TRBV18 and TRBJ2-7, with 8 bases that match TRBD1. CDR1 is KGHSH and CDR2 is LQKENI in the germline V gene. The CDR3 contains 16 residues. V trimming: 4 bases; J trimming: 1 base; junction bases outside the gene matches: 9. The DNA for the CDR3 is TGTGCCAGCTCACTACCTCAGGGGGCCCCTTCCTACGAGCAGTACTTC. It yields the protein CASSLPQGAPSYEQYF.

The CDR3 sequence is CASSPPSSYEQYF. The CDR3 DNA is TGTGCCAGCTCCCCCCCCAGCTCCTACGAGCAGTACTTC. The V call is TRBV18, the J call TRBJ2-7; D remains ambiguous. Trimming cost V 6 bases and J 0 bases, with 9 bases left between them. The CDR3 spans 13 residues. From germline, CDR1 is KGHSH and CDR2 LQKENI.

This chain connects TRBV11-3 to TRBJ2-3; possible D gene TRBD1, 6 bases. Trimming took off 5 bases at V and 4 bases at J, with 16 bases between the two ends. Germline V gives CDR1 SGHNT, CDR2 YENEEA. The CDR3 runs to 15 residues. CDR3: CASSPQGLLPDTQYF. The CDR3 nucleotides are TGTGCCAGCAGCCCCCAGGGGTTACTCCCAGATACGCAGTATTTT.

The V gene is TRBV7-8, the J gene TRBJ2-3, with TRBD2 matching over 12 bases. Trimming removed 1 base from V and 10 bases from J; junction bases left unmatched: 9. CDR1 and CDR2 from the germline V gene are SGHVS and FQNEAQ. The CDR3 loop spans 16 amino acids. The CDR3 DNA is TGTGCCAGCAGCTTAGTAAACCCTAGCGGGGGGGGATCGCAGTATTTT. Protein: CASSLVNPSGGGSQYF.

V is TRBV7-2 and J is TRBJ2-7; 8 bases line up with TRBD1. Germline V gene lookup returns CDR1 SGHTA and CDR2 FQGNSA. The length of the CDR3 is 14 residues. V gave up 4 bases and J gave up 0 bases; unmatched junction bases: 2. Here the CDR3 reads CASSWDRSSYEQYF. CDR3 nucleotides: TGTGCCAGCAGCTGGGACAGGTCCTCCTACGAGCAGTACTTC. The full variable domain, rest sourced from reference TRBV7-2 and TRBJ2-7, is GAGVSQSPSNKVTEKGKDVELRCDPISGHTALYWYRQSLGQGLEFLIYFQGNSAPDKSGLPSDRFSAERTGGSVSTLTIQRTQQEDSAVYLCASSWDRSSYEQYFGPGTRLTVT.

This rearrangement joins TRBV2 to TRBJ1-2; TRBD1 agrees at 8 bases. Losses at the gene ends were 6 bases for V and 4 bases for J; bases not matched to a gene: 10. This CDR3 has 15 residues. Germline values: CDR1 SNHLY, CDR2 FYNNEI. The CDR3 is CASRERQGTFYGYTF. CDR3 DNA: TGTGCCAGCAGGGAGAGACAGGGGACGTTCTATGGCTACACCTTC.

CDR3 residues: CASSEWGQGARETQYF. CDR3 coding DNA: TGTGCCAGCAGTGAATGGGGACAGGGGGCGAGAGAGACCCAGTACTTC. This rearrangement joins TRBV6-1 to TRBJ2-5, with TRBD1 identical over 12 bases. The CDR3 runs 16 residues. V shed 2 bases, J shed 4 bases, and the junction held 5 bases outside the gene matches. The germline CDR1 and CDR2 sequences are MNHNS and SASEGT.

The chain uses TRBV4-3 and TRBJ2-5; D is undetermined. CDR3 length: 13 amino acids. V was pared by 0 bases and J by 2 bases, with 4 bases between. CDR1 is LGHNA, CDR2 YSLEER, per germline. The CDR3 region has the DNA TGCGCCAGCAGCCAAGACTATCAAGAGACCCAGTACTTC. Translation gives CASSQDYQETQYF.

The chain carries TRBV7-3 and TRBJ2-2, with 7 bases fitting TRBD1. CDR1 and CDR2 from the germline V gene are SGHTA and FQGTGA. With 5 bases clipped from V and 0 bases from J, the junction kept 9 bases outside the gene matches. This CDR3 spans 17 amino acids. The CDR3 protein is CASSPSPGTANTGELFF. The DNA of the CDR3 is TGTGCCAGCAGCCCCTCCCCCGGGACAGCGAACACCGGGGAGCTGTTTTTT.

This chain links TRBV2 with TRBJ2-7; possible D gene TRBD2, 7 bases. Trimming removed 2 bases from V and 4 bases from J, with 21 bases in between. This CDR3 is built from 17 residues. CDR1 and CDR2 (germline): SNHLY, FYNNEI. CDR3 DNA sequence: TGTGCCAGCAGTGAAAGGGGGGGCACGGGCGAAGTTTACGAGCAGTACTTC. Amino acid sequence: CASSERGGTGEVYEQYF.

CDR3 coding DNA: TGCGCCAGCAGCCCGAACCCAGATTTTGGCTACACCTTC. Translated, it gives CASSPNPDFGYTF. This chain joins TRBV5-1 and TRBJ1-2; D unresolved. This CDR3 contains 13 residues. The V gene's germline CDR1 is SGHRS and CDR2 YFSETQ. V was pared by 4 bases and J by 7 bases, with 14 bases between.